This T cell receptor (beta chain) was sequenced in a study of T cell responses to AZD1222 COVID-19 vaccine. Findings of the study overall: Among AZD1222 vaccinees, only five to seven were seropositive at baseline. Increased Spike-specific TCR breadth and depth were observed after two AZD1222 doses. Donors in the cohort were predominantly white British and more often female, and clonal diversity was possibly underestimated.

Trimming took off 7 bases at V and 5 bases at J, with 10 bases between the two ends. This CDR3 is 12 amino acids long. The protocol was immunoSEQ multiplex PCR, while the TCRdb copy is restricted to in-frame clones and leaves out a portion. The repertoire holds about 64,000 clones, with 85% to 95% as singletons. As concerns this clone: Its antigen is currently unknown.

The receptor was isolated from an adult who received the MenACWY meningococcal vaccine as a control. The specimen was peripheral blood, collected 28 days after the second dose of the MenACWY control vaccine. The rearrangement joins TRBV12-3 or TRBV12-4 to TRBJ2-3; D is ambiguous. The CDR3, as DNA: TGTGCCAGCACCCTGTTTCAAGATACGCAGTATTTT. The encoded protein is CASTLFQDTQYF.